The clone carrying this TCR beta chain was seen only a few times. Seattle cases were enrolled at active infection and followed longitudinally. These data originate in a study of blood T cell repertoires in COVID-19. At the level of the study: COVID-19 samples collected from the United States, Italy and Spain covered acute and convalescent phases. Sources were T cells, B-cell-depleted T cells, or PBMCs; the material itself was cDNA or gDNA.

Source study methods: From reference gene primer amplification, estimates of nucleated cell counts were derived. The data were produced by immunoSEQ multiplex PCR, yet TCRdb's version contains in-frame clones alone and is incomplete. That table gives V, J and clone size, and the DNA gave D and trimming. Found here are approximately 290,000 clones, over 75% of them singletons; the top ten hold 0.7% to 1%. The CDR3 contains 16 residues. V was clipped by 1 base and J by 0 bases; unmatched bases: 3. Germline V CDR1 and CDR2: KGHSH, LQKENI. This chain joins TRBV18 and TRBJ2-3; 8 nucleotides align to TRBD2. Sequencing used peripheral blood. The TCR sequence derives from a human donor with COVID-19, enrolled during active disease. The donor label of this sample is uncertain. CDR3 in DNA: TGTGCCAGCTCACCACTTAGCGGGACTAGCACAGATACGCAGTATTTT. It codes for CASSPLSGTSTDTQYF.